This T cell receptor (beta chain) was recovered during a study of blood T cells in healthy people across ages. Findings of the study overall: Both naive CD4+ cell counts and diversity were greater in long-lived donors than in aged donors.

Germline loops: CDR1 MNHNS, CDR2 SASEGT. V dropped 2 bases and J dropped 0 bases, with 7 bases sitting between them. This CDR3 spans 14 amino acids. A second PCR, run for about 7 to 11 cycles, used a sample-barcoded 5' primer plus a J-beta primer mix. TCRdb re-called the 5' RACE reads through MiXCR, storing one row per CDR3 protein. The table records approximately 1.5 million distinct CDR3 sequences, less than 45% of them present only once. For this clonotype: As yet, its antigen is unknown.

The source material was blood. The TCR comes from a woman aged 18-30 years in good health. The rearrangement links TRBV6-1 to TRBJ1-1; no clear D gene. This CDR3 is CASSELNLNTEAFF. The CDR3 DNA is TGTGCCAGCAGTGAACTTAATTTGAACACTGAAGCTTTCTTT.